Listed below are T cell receptor beta chains from one sample, sequenced in a study of T cell repertoires in cytomegalovirus infection. A single record per CDR3 protein comes from TCRdb applying MiXCR to the reads. The data show about 300,000 distinct CDR3 sequences, with roughly a tenth seen just once and less than 3% held by the top ten. Material for sequencing was PBMCs. The receptors here all came from a human donor in good health (CMV status not recorded). Some clones in this sample may be carry-over from other donors' samples. CDR3s include the opening cysteine and the closing phenylalanine or tryptophan. D genes are given only for firm matches. Where a row states a size, it is once, few, many or the class of an expanded clone; other rows omit it.

j_call: TRBJ1-5; cdr3_length: 14; d_call: NA; clone_size: many; v_call: TRBV19; cdr3_nt: TGTGCCAGTAGTGCTCAGGGTGGCAATCAGCCCCAGCATTTT; cdr3_aa: CASSAQGGNQPQHF
j_call: TRBJ1-2; cdr3_length: 14; d_call: NA; clone_size: many; v_call: TRBV25-1; cdr3_nt: TGTGCCAGCAGTGACCCCCCCGACACGGATGGCTACACCTTC; cdr3_aa: CASSDPPDTDGYTF
j_call: TRBJ2-2; cdr3_length: 13; d_call: NA; clone_size: few; v_call: TRBV20-1; cdr3_nt: TGCAGTGCTCTGGACATGAACACCGGGGAGCTGTTTTTT; cdr3_aa: CSALDMNTGELFF
j_call: TRBJ2-3; cdr3_length: 16; d_call: NA; clone_size: many; v_call: TRBV7-9; cdr3_nt: TGTGCCAGCAGCTTAGGGAACGTAATTAGCACAGATACGCAGTATTTT; cdr3_aa: CASSLGNVISTDTQYF
j_call: TRBJ1-5; cdr3_length: 15; d_call: NA; clone_size: NA; v_call: TRBV2; cdr3_nt: TGTGCCAGCAGTTCCGACGGATTACTCAATCAGCCCCAGCATTTT; cdr3_aa: CASSSDGLLNQPQHF
j_call: TRBJ2-2; cdr3_length: 17; d_call: NA; clone_size: many; v_call: TRBV18; cdr3_nt: TGTGCCAGCTCACCAAGGCAGCTGAACACAAACACCGGGGAGCTGTTTTTT; cdr3_aa: CASSPRQLNTNTGELFF
j_call: TRBJ1-2; cdr3_length: 15; d_call: NA; clone_size: many; v_call: TRBV7-2; cdr3_nt: TGTGCCAGCAGCTTAGTTGTTGGGGAACTAGGAGGCTACACCTTC; cdr3_aa: CASSLVVGELGGYTF
j_call: TRBJ2-3; cdr3_length: 16; d_call: NA; clone_size: many; v_call: TRBV27; cdr3_nt: TGTGCCAGCAGCTTAGGCCGGGGAGCTAGCACAGATACGCAGTATTTT; cdr3_aa: CASSLGRGASTDTQYF
j_call: TRBJ1-4; cdr3_length: 18; d_call: NA; clone_size: many; v_call: TRBV25-1; cdr3_nt: TGTGCCAGCAGTGAATTATTCGGACAGCCCGGCGGGGAGGAAAAACTGTTTTTT; cdr3_aa: CASSELFGQPGGEEKLFF
j_call: TRBJ2-4; cdr3_length: 12; d_call: NA; clone_size: many; v_call: TRBV2; cdr3_nt: TGTGCCACCGTCTGGGGCAAAAACATTCAGTACTTC; cdr3_aa: CATVWGKNIQYF
j_call: TRBJ2-7; cdr3_length: 12; d_call: TRBD1; clone_size: many; v_call: TRBV20-1; cdr3_nt: TGCAGTGCGGACAGGGGGGGGTACGAGCAGTACTTC; cdr3_aa: CSADRGGYEQYF
j_call: TRBJ2-5; cdr3_length: 15; d_call: TRBD1; clone_size: many; v_call: TRBV2; cdr3_nt: TGTGCCAGCGGAGACAGGGGAACATACCAAGAGACCCAGTACTTC; cdr3_aa: CASGDRGTYQETQYF
j_call: TRBJ2-6; cdr3_length: 17; d_call: NA; clone_size: many; v_call: TRBV7-2; cdr3_nt: TGTGCCAGCAGCTTAGCGGGGGGAAACTCTGGGGCCAACGTCCTGACTTTC; cdr3_aa: CASSLAGGNSGANVLTF
j_call: TRBJ2-5; cdr3_length: 15; d_call: TRBD1; clone_size: many; v_call: TRBV7-8; cdr3_nt: TGTGCCAGCAGCTTCGGGACAGGCTACCAAGAGACCCAGTACTTC; cdr3_aa: CASSFGTGYQETQYF
j_call: TRBJ1-5; cdr3_length: 14; d_call: TRBD1; clone_size: many; v_call: TRBV10-3; cdr3_nt: TGTGCCATCAGCGGGACAGACACCAATCAGCCCCAGCATTTT; cdr3_aa: CAISGTDTNQPQHF
j_call: TRBJ1-2; cdr3_length: 12; d_call: TRBD1; clone_size: many; v_call: TRBV29-1; cdr3_nt: TGCAGCGCCTCGACAGGGGGGAATGGCTACACCTTC; cdr3_aa: CSASTGGNGYTF
j_call: TRBJ2-1; cdr3_length: 15; d_call: NA; clone_size: many; v_call: TRBV20-1; cdr3_nt: TGCAGTGCCCCAGGTCCGGGAAGCTCCTACAATGAGCAGTTCTTC; cdr3_aa: CSAPGPGSSYNEQFF
j_call: TRBJ2-1; cdr3_length: 14; d_call: NA; clone_size: many; v_call: TRBV6-1; cdr3_nt: TGTGCCAGCAAAAAGGCAGGGATAAGTAATGAGCAGTTCTTC; cdr3_aa: CASKKAGISNEQFF
j_call: TRBJ1-1; cdr3_length: 13; d_call: NA; clone_size: many; v_call: TRBV2; cdr3_nt: TGTGCCAGCAGTGGGGGGGGGAACACTGAAGCTTTCTTT; cdr3_aa: CASSGGGNTEAFF
j_call: TRBJ2-5; cdr3_length: 12; d_call: NA; clone_size: few; v_call: TRBV29-1; cdr3_nt: TGCAGCGTTGAAGTCAGGGTGGAGACCCAGTACTTC; cdr3_aa: CSVEVRVETQYF
j_call: TRBJ2-5; cdr3_length: 15; d_call: NA; clone_size: many; v_call: TRBV20-1; cdr3_nt: TGCAGTGCTATGTCACCGGGAAGAGGGGCCGAGACCCAGTACTTC; cdr3_aa: CSAMSPGRGAETQYF
j_call: TRBJ2-3; cdr3_length: 15; d_call: NA; clone_size: few; v_call: TRBV19; cdr3_nt: TGTGCCACATCCGATCTGGGCTTGGGGAAAGATACGCAGTATTTT; cdr3_aa: CATSDLGLGKDTQYF
j_call: TRBJ1-6; cdr3_length: 16; d_call: NA; clone_size: many; v_call: TRBV6-1; cdr3_nt: TGTGCCAGCAGTGAAGTAGGGCCCCCTATGAGGGCACCCCTCCACTTT; cdr3_aa: CASSEVGPPMRAPLHF
j_call: TRBJ1-5; cdr3_length: 12; d_call: NA; clone_size: NA; v_call: TRBV20-1; cdr3_nt: TGCAGTCGGGGGGGGGGTGAGCAGCCCCAGCATTTT; cdr3_aa: CSRGGGEQPQHF
j_call: TRBJ1-5; cdr3_length: 13; d_call: TRBD1; clone_size: few; v_call: TRBV29-1; cdr3_nt: TGCAGCGCTGGGGGGACAGGGACTCAGCCCCAGCATTTT; cdr3_aa: CSAGGTGTQPQHF
j_call: TRBJ2-7; cdr3_length: 14; d_call: TRBD1; clone_size: many; v_call: TRBV6-5; cdr3_nt: TGTGCCAGCAGTTACAACAGGGGCACCTACGAGCAGTACTTC; cdr3_aa: CASSYNRGTYEQYF
j_call: TRBJ2-1; cdr3_length: 17; d_call: NA; clone_size: many; v_call: TRBV28; cdr3_nt: TGTGCCAGCAGACCAAAGGTCGGGAGAGAGGGGTGGGGTGAGCAGTTCTTC; cdr3_aa: CASRPKVGREGWGEQFF
j_call: TRBJ2-5; cdr3_length: 12; d_call: NA; clone_size: few; v_call: TRBV29-1; cdr3_nt: TGCAGCGTTGTTCCGGGGCAAGAGACCCAGTACTTC; cdr3_aa: CSVVPGQETQYF
j_call: TRBJ1-1; cdr3_length: 16; d_call: NA; clone_size: many; v_call: TRBV7-2; cdr3_nt: TGTGCCAGCAGCTTAGTGGGGGGGAACCCGAACACTGAAGCTTTCTTT; cdr3_aa: CASSLVGGNPNTEAFF
j_call: TRBJ2-1; cdr3_length: 13; d_call: TRBD2; clone_size: many; v_call: TRBV20-1; cdr3_nt: TGCAGTGCTAGAGATGGGACTAGCGGGGAGCAGTTCTTC; cdr3_aa: CSARDGTSGEQFF
j_call: TRBJ2-1; cdr3_length: 15; d_call: TRBD1; clone_size: few; v_call: TRBV7-3; cdr3_nt: TGTGCCAGCAGCCCGGACAGGGCATCCTACAATGAGCAGTTCTTC; cdr3_aa: CASSPDRASYNEQFF
j_call: TRBJ1-2; cdr3_length: 14; d_call: NA; clone_size: few; v_call: TRBV19; cdr3_nt: TGTGCCAGTAGTATTTTGTCCGCTAACTATGGCTACACCTTC; cdr3_aa: CASSILSANYGYTF
j_call: TRBJ2-6; cdr3_length: 16; d_call: NA; clone_size: few; v_call: TRBV6-5; cdr3_nt: TGTGCCAGCACTTCCGGGATTACCTCTGGGGCCAACGTCCTGACTTTC; cdr3_aa: CASTSGITSGANVLTF
j_call: TRBJ2-2; cdr3_length: 17; d_call: TRBD1; clone_size: NA; v_call: TRBV9; cdr3_nt: TGTGCCAGCAGCTCCCCTGGACAGGAACCGAACACCGGGGAGCTGTTTTTT; cdr3_aa: CASSSPGQEPNTGELFF
j_call: TRBJ1-1; cdr3_length: 12; d_call: NA; clone_size: many; v_call: TRBV6-1; cdr3_nt: TGTGCCAGCAGGGAACAGGGAGCTGAAGCTTTCTTT; cdr3_aa: CASREQGAEAFF
j_call: TRBJ2-2; cdr3_length: 14; d_call: NA; clone_size: NA; v_call: TRBV19; cdr3_nt: TGTGCCAGTAGTCCTACTTTTACCTCCGGGGAGCTGTTTTTT; cdr3_aa: CASSPTFTSGELFF
j_call: TRBJ1-1; cdr3_length: 13; d_call: NA; clone_size: many; v_call: TRBV7-2; cdr3_nt: TGTGCCAGCAGCTTGTCGAGGGCCACTGAAGCTTTCTTT; cdr3_aa: CASSLSRATEAFF
j_call: TRBJ2-1; cdr3_length: 17; d_call: TRBD2; clone_size: many; v_call: TRBV7-2; cdr3_nt: TGTGCCAGCAGCCCAGCCGCGGGGGGACCCCCCTACAATGAGCAGTTCTTC; cdr3_aa: CASSPAAGGPPYNEQFF
j_call: TRBJ2-3; cdr3_length: 15; d_call: NA; clone_size: few; v_call: TRBV2; cdr3_nt: TGTGCCAGCAGTACCGGGACCCGTTACACAGATACGCAGTATTTT; cdr3_aa: CASSTGTRYTDTQYF
j_call: TRBJ2-7; cdr3_length: 15; d_call: TRBD1; clone_size: few; v_call: TRBV7-9; cdr3_nt: TGTGCCAGCAGCCCTAGGACAGGGAGCTCCTACGAGCAGTACTTC; cdr3_aa: CASSPRTGSSYEQYF
j_call: TRBJ2-4; cdr3_length: 14; d_call: NA; clone_size: NA; v_call: TRBV12-5; cdr3_nt: TGTGCTAGTGGTTTTGGTCCTCCGGGGAACATTCAGTACTTC; cdr3_aa: CASGFGPPGNIQYF